One and the same sample provided the 26 T cell receptor beta chains below, sequenced in a study of blood T cell repertoires in COVID-19. The repertoire was sequenced with immunoSEQ multiplex PCR; TCRdb's copy has only in-frame clones and lacks some. The sample contains about 120,000 clones, less than 75% of which appear only once. The sequenced sample was peripheral blood. The receptors derive from a human donor with acute or convalescent COVID-19. The donor label of this sample is uncertain.

V usage is TRBV9 and J usage is TRBJ2-6; the D gene is possibly TRBD1 (6 bases). The ends were cut back, 0 bases at V and 2 bases at J, with 9 bases in the middle. Germline V gene sequence: CDR1 SGDLS, CDR2 YYNGEE. This CDR3 is 16 amino acids long. This CDR3 reads CASSVGRTAGANVLTF. The CDR3 coding sequence is TGTGCCAGCAGCGTAGGGCGGACAGCTGGGGCCAACGTCCTGACTTTC. The full variable domain, completed using reference TRBV9 and TRBJ2-6, is DSGVTQTPKHLITATGQRVTLRCSPRSGDLSVYWYQQSLDQGLQFLIQYYNGEERAKGNILERFSAQQFPDLHSELNLSSLELGDSALYFCASSVGRTAGANVLTFGAGSRLTVL.

This clone was seen only a few times. This chain uses TRBV3-1 (or the pseudogene TRBV3-2) with TRBJ2-7; perhaps TRBD1 as D (6 bases). Germline values: CDR1 LGHDT, CDR2 YNNKEL (reference sequence). This CDR3 spans 15 amino acids. The V gene lost 1 base and the J gene lost 0 bases, with 10 bases spanning the gap. In DNA form, the CDR3 reads TGTGCCAGCAGCCAAGCAGGGACACTCTCCTACGAGCAGTACTTC. It encodes CASSQAGTLSYEQYF.

V is TRBV4-1 and J is TRBJ2-7, with a possible D match to TRBD1 (6 bases). The CDR3 consists of 15 residues. The V gene lost 4 bases and the J gene lost 0 bases, with 13 bases spanning the gap. Germline CDR1 and CDR2: MGHRA and YSYEKL. This CDR3 is CASSRGQTSSYEQYF. The CDR3 DNA reads as TGCGCCAGCAGCCGAGGACAGACCAGCTCCTACGAGCAGTACTTC.

The V call is TRBV6-1, the J call TRBJ2-3; D unclear. V was pared by 1 base and J by 2 bases, with 10 bases between. Germline lookup yields CDR1 MNHNS and CDR2 SASEGT. The CDR3 totals 15 residues. The CDR3 region is CASSEDPGFTDTQYF. In DNA, the CDR3 is TGTGCCAGCAGTGAAGACCCAGGTTTCACAGATACGCAGTATTTT.

This chain connects TRBV28 to TRBJ2-7; 11 positions agree with TRBD2. The CDR3 is 15 amino acids. With V trimmed by 5 bases and J by 3 bases, 6 bases remained unmatched. Germline CDR1 reads MDHEN; CDR2 reads SYDVKM. CDR3 nucleotide sequence: TGTGCCAGCAGTAGGGGGACTAGCGGAGACTACGAGCAGTACTTC. Translation: CASSRGTSGDYEQYF.

The rearrangement joins TRBV9 to TRBJ2-5; unclear D gene. This CDR3 has 12 amino acids. Germline V CDR1 and CDR2: SGDLS, YYNGEE. Trimming stripped 0 bases from V and 7 bases from J, with 7 bases between. CDR3 coding DNA: TGTGCCAGCAGCGTAGGAGGAGCGACCCAGTACTTC. As protein: CASSVGGATQYF.

This chain uses TRBV6-5 with TRBJ1-1; possibly TRBD1 for D (6 bases). The CDR3 runs to 14 residues. V gave up 2 bases and J gave up 5 bases, with 12 bases separating them. The germline V gene has CDR1 MNHEY and CDR2 SVGAGI. This CDR3 is CASSYDRSYTEAFF. CDR3 coding DNA: TGTGCCAGCAGTTACGACAGGTCCTATACTGAAGCTTTCTTT.

The chain joins TRBV6-2 or TRBV6-3 to TRBJ2-1; 7 bases fit TRBD2. Trimming at V came to 4 bases and at J to 3 bases, leaving 12 bases not matched to a gene. Germline assignment: CDR1 MNHEY and CDR2 SVGEGT. The CDR3 has 17 amino acids. The CDR3 nucleotides are TGTGCCAGCAGTTCTCGGGCGCCTAGCGGATTCTACAATGAGCAGTTCTTC. It is translated as CASSSRAPSGFYNEQFF.

This sequence joins TRBV25-1 and TRBJ2-5; 10 nucleotides agree with TRBD2. Germline CDR1 reads MGHDK; CDR2 reads SYGVNS. Unmatched junction bases numbered 8, after V lost 2 bases and J lost 5 bases. The CDR3 extends over 16 amino acids. CDR3 region: CASSERAGGPWETQYF. As DNA, the CDR3 is TGTGCCAGCAGTGAACGAGCGGGGGGGCCGTGGGAGACCCAGTACTTC.

The V gene is TRBV5-6, the J gene TRBJ1-1; 9 positions match TRBD1. Germline V gene sequence: CDR1 SGHDT, CDR2 YYEEEE. Trimming removed 0 bases from V and 8 bases from J; junction bases left unmatched: 5. The length of the CDR3 is 14 residues. Here the CDR3 DNA reads TGTGCCAGCAGCTTGGGGGGACAGGGTCCGGAAGCTTTCTTT. Its translation is CASSLGGQGPEAFF.

This chain connects TRBV28 to TRBJ1-5; D unresolved. The CDR3 length is 13 residues. Germline lookup yields CDR1 MDHEN and CDR2 SYDVKM. V was trimmed by 6 bases and J by 3 bases, leaving 9 bases between them. The CDR3 DNA is TGTGCCAGCAGCTTGAGTTACAATCAGCCCCAGCATTTT. Residues: CASSLSYNQPQHF.

The chain employs TRBV30 and TRBJ1-2, with D uncertain. From germline, CDR1 is GTSNPN and CDR2 SVGIG (reference sequence). The CDR3 contains 12 residues. Trimming took off 1 base at V and 5 bases at J, with 8 bases between the two ends. CDR3 amino acids: CAWSEDGYGYTF. As DNA, the CDR3 is TGTGCCTGGAGTGAAGACGGGTATGGCTACACCTTC.

This clone was counted once. V usage is TRBV21-1 and J usage is TRBJ2-7; the tabulated D call, TRBD2, remains unverified against the DNA. TRBV21-1 is a pseudogene. The CDR3 runs to 15 residues. CDR3 sequence: CASSRGDEGRDEQYF. In DNA form, the CDR3 reads TGTGCCAGCAGCAGGGGGGATGAAGGGAGGGACGAGCAGTACTTC.

V gene TRBV4-1 combines with J gene TRBJ1-1, with D unclear. V dropped 4 bases and J dropped 10 bases, with 10 bases sitting between them. The length of the CDR3 is 11 residues. Germline values: CDR1 MGHRA, CDR2 YSYEKL. CDR3 sequence reads: CASSPGNGAFF. DNA of the CDR3: TGCGCCAGCAGCCCAGGAAACGGAGCTTTCTTT.

This chain connects TRBV20-1 to TRBJ1-1; tentatively, D is TRBD1 (6 bases). This CDR3 has 14 amino acids. The germline CDR1 and CDR2 sequences are DFQATT and SNEGSKA (reference sequence). V gave up 3 bases and J gave up 5 bases, with 16 bases separating them. DNA for the CDR3: TGCAGTGCTAGTTTTCTACAGGGTGGAACTGAAGCTTTCTTT. Amino acids: CSASFLQGGTEAFF.

The genes are TRBV29-1 and TRBJ1-2, with 11 positions matching TRBD1. V trimming: 4 bases; J trimming: 8 bases; junction bases outside the gene matches: 6. CDR3 size: 13 residues. Germline CDR1 SQVTM, CDR2 ANQGSEA. The CDR3 nucleotides are TGCAGCGTTGTAGGGACAGGGGGTGGAGGCTACACCTTC. Translating gives CSVVGTGGGGYTF. Variable domain in full (rest from reference TRBV29-1 and TRBJ1-2): SAVISQKPSRDICQRGTSLTIQCQVDSQVTMMFWYRQQPGQSLTLIATANQGSEATYESGFVIDKFPISRPNLTFSTLTVSNMSPEDSSIYLCSVVGTGGGGYTFGSGTRLTVV.

The genes are TRBV7-2 and TRBJ2-1, with 7 bases that match TRBD1. Germline CDR1 and CDR2: SGHTA and FQGNSA. This CDR3 contains 15 residues. V lost 5 bases and J lost 7; bases outside the gene matches: 11. The CDR3 DNA reads as TGTGCCAGCAGCACCCGACAGGGTTGGGCAAATGAGCAGTTCTTC. It is translated as CASSTRQGWANEQFF. The entire variable domain, with the rest obtained from reference TRBV7-2 and TRBJ2-1, is as follows: GAGVSQSPSNKVTEKGKDVELRCDPISGHTALYWYRQSLGQGLEFLIYFQGNSAPDKSGLPSDRFSAERTGGSVSTLTIQRTQQEDSAVYLCASSTRQGWANEQFFGPGTRLTVL.

This clone was detected only a few times. This chain links TRBV2 with TRBJ2-3; TRBD2 might be the D (5 bases). The CDR3 contains 14 residues. Germline loops: CDR1 SNHLY, CDR2 FYNNEI. V was trimmed by 2 bases and J by 2 bases, leaving 8 bases between them. This chain's CDR3 is CASSESGFTDTQYF. For the CDR3, the DNA is TGTGCCAGCAGTGAATCGGGGTTCACAGATACGCAGTATTTT.

V gene TRBV2 combines with J gene TRBJ1-3; tentative D call: TRBD1 (6 bases). The V gene lost 7 bases and the J gene lost 3 bases, with 22 bases spanning the gap. Germline V CDR1 and CDR2: SNHLY, FYNNEI. The CDR3 covers 17 residues. The CDR3: CASTVSRTDRNGNTIYF. The CDR3 nucleotides read TGTGCCAGCACCGTCTCCCGAACTGACAGGAATGGAAACACCATATATTTT.

The rearrangement links TRBV27 to TRBJ1-5; the D is unclear. Germline V CDR1 and CDR2: MNHEY, SMNVEV (reference sequence). The V and J ends lost 4 bases and 4 bases respectively, with 17 bases between them. The CDR3 spans 16 residues. This chain's CDR3 is CASSSRMGGLNQPQHF. In DNA, the CDR3 is TGTGCCAGCAGTTCCCGAATGGGAGGGCTTAATCAGCCCCAGCATTTT.

This rearrangement joins TRBV5-1 to TRBJ2-7; D may be TRBD1 (5 bases). With 2 bases removed from V and 3 bases from J, the gap between germline ends came to 6 bases. The CDR3 has 12 residues. CDR1 is SGHRS, CDR2 YFSETQ, per germline. The CDR3 protein is CASSFDSYEQYF. For the CDR3, the DNA is TGCGCCAGCAGCTTCGACAGCTACGAGCAGTACTTC.

This clone came up a few times. This chain links TRBV7-8 with TRBJ1-2; tentatively, D is TRBD1 (5 bases). V gave up 0 bases and J gave up 4 bases, with 9 bases separating them. The V gene's germline CDR1 is SGHVS and CDR2 FQNEAQ. The CDR3 runs to 14 residues. The CDR3 reads CASSLAEGLYGYTF. As DNA, the CDR3 is TGTGCCAGCAGCTTAGCGGAGGGACTCTATGGCTACACCTTC.

This rearrangement joins TRBV9 to TRBJ1-4; D call uncertain. The CDR3 is 15 residues long. The germline V gene has CDR1 SGDLS and CDR2 YYNGEE. V dropped 0 bases and J dropped 2 bases, with 8 bases sitting between them. This chain's CDR3 is CASSVGRRTNEKLFF. In nucleotides, the CDR3 is TGTGCCAGCAGCGTAGGGAGGAGGACTAATGAAAAACTGTTTTTT. The variable domain in full, with the rest retrieved from reference TRBV9 and TRBJ1-4, is DSGVTQTPKHLITATGQRVTLRCSPRSGDLSVYWYQQSLDQGLQFLIQYYNGEERAKGNILERFSAQQFPDLHSELNLSSLELGDSALYFCASSVGRRTNEKLFFGSGTQLSVL.

This clone was found once. At one of its ends the junction is not consistent with the germline gene, which may arise from a read error. The V call is TRBV11-2, the J call TRBJ1-2; TRBD1 is a possible D gene (5 bases). Germline CDR1 and CDR2: SGHAT and FQNNGV. The CDR3 runs 13 residues. The CDR3 sequence: CASSLVKGQGSSF. CDR3 DNA: TGTGCCAGCAGCTTGGTCAAGGGGCAGGGTAGCTCCTTC.

This clone was counted a few times. The chain has TRBV6-1 and TRBJ1-2, with D maybe TRBD1 (6 bases). The germline V and J ends were trimmed by 2 bases and 0 bases, with 10 bases remaining between them. Germline V gene data show CDR1 as MNHNS and CDR2 as SASEGT. The CDR3 runs 15 residues. DNA of the CDR3: TGTGCCAGCAGTGAAATGACAGGACCTAACTATGGCTACACCTTC. Amino acid sequence: CASSEMTGPNYGYTF.

The sample holds a few counts of this clone. This rearrangement joins TRBV2 to TRBJ1-5; perhaps TRBD1 as D (5 bases). The CDR3 contains 14 residues. Germline V gene lookup returns CDR1 SNHLY and CDR2 FYNNEI. Trimming stripped 5 bases from V and 4 bases from J, with 12 bases between. CDR3 loop: CASSRETGNQPQHF. The CDR3 coding sequence is TGTGCCAGCAGTAGAGAAACAGGAAATCAGCCCCAGCATTTT. Full variable domain (missing parts from reference TRBV2 and TRBJ1-5): EPEVTQTPSHQVTQMGQEVILRCVPISNHLYFYWYRQILGQKVEFLVSFYNNEISEKSEIFDDQFSVERPDGSNFTLKIRSTKLEDSAMYFCASSRETGNQPQHFGDGTRLSIL.